The 32 T cell receptor beta chains reported below all come from one sample, sequenced in a study of T-cell memory formation after mild COVID-19 (dated by TCRdb to the early 2020s). Receptor amplification or capture employed 5' RACE. The instrument given in TCRdb is Illumina NovaSeq 6000. TCRdb took the public reads, trimmed them with fastp at Q25, ran MiXCR for clone calling and kept in-frame beta chains. Rows merge per CDR3 protein into single entries with the most common DNA and genes. The sample data list roughly 12,000 distinct CDR3 sequences, and around 15% of these were observed just once. 55% of the sample is in the top ten clones. The sample was PBMCs or a T cell subset sorted from them (not recorded which). The receptors were sampled from a man aged 18-30 years who had mild COVID-19 (a few samples of this study predate the infection). The sample titles of this study are shuffled in the database, so cell type and time point are left out; the donor was told from shared clones.

This clonotype was seen ten or more times. The chain couples TRBV6-6 to TRBJ2-7, with 8 positions matching TRBD1. The germline CDR1 and CDR2 sequences are MNHNY and SVGAGI (reference sequence). The CDR3 has 17 residues. V gave up 0 bases and J gave up 2 bases; unmatched junction bases: 9. CDR3 sequence reads: CASSYSFGRGRAYEQYF. CDR3 sequence (DNA): TGTGCCAGCAGTTACTCTTTTGGCAGGGGGCGAGCCTACGAGCAGTACTTC.

This clonotype came up many times. This chain links TRBV4-3 with TRBJ2-2, with 10 bases fitting TRBD2. The germline CDR1 and CDR2 sequences are LGHNA and YSLEER. The CDR3 totals 18 residues. The trim removed 1 base at V and 4 bases at J, leaving 9 bases unmatched. In DNA form, the CDR3 reads TGCGCCAGCAGCCAAGCCCTTAGCGGGGGGCCCCTCACCGGGGAGCTGTTTTTT. Protein sequence: CASSQALSGGPLTGELFF.

The chain has TRBV5-5 and TRBJ2-7; tentatively, D is TRBD1 or TRBD2 (6 bases each). CDR3 length equals 14 residues. Trimming removed 0 bases from V and 3 bases from J, with 10 bases in between. Germline V CDR1 and CDR2: SGHKS, YYEKEE (reference sequence). The DNA for the CDR3 is TGTGCCAGCAGCTTGGCCGAGGGGGGCTACGAGCAGTACGTC. This translates into CASSLAEGGYEQYV.

The CDR3 nucleotides are TGTGCCAGCCCTGGGACAGGGCGAGCTTTCTTT. Protein sequence: CASPGTGRAFF. The chain is built from TRBV19 and TRBJ1-1; TRBD1 matches at 9 bases. V shed 9 bases and J 10 bases; nucleotides not matched to a gene: 6. Germline loops: CDR1 LNHDA, CDR2 SQIVND (reference sequence). The CDR3 extends over 11 amino acids.

This clonotype was seen many times. The V and J genes are TRBV20-1 and TRBJ1-1; a possible D gene is TRBD1 (6 bases). There are 14 residues in the CDR3. V was shortened by 6 bases and J by 2 bases, with 16 bases between the two germline ends. Germline V gene data show CDR1 as DFQATT and CDR2 as SNEGSKA (reference sequence). The CDR3 DNA sequence: TGCAGTGCACTAGCAGGGGCCGTAAACACTGAAGCTTTCTTT. Protein sequence: CSALAGAVNTEAFF.

This clonotype was counted at least ten times. V gene TRBV7-6 combines with J gene TRBJ2-3; TRBD2 matches 7 bases. Germline trimming cut 1 base from V and 1 base from J; bases unmatched to any gene: 2. This CDR3 region has 15 residues. Germline assignment: CDR1 SGHVS and CDR2 FNYEAQ. The CDR3 bases are TGTGCCAGCAGCTTAGAGCGGGGCGGCACAGATACGCAGTATTTT. It translates to CASSLERGGTDTQYF.

The J gene is TRBJ2-7, the V gene TRBV4-3; D unresolved. Trimming took off 0 bases at V and 7 bases at J, with 13 bases between the two ends. Germline-derived CDR1 and CDR2 are LGHNA and YSLEER. The CDR3 extends over 14 amino acids. This chain's CDR3 is CASSQDWVGREQYF. The CDR3 DNA reads as TGCGCCAGCAGCCAAGATTGGGTCGGTCGTGAGCAGTACTTC.

The sample holds a few counts of this clonotype. The chain links TRBV7-3 to TRBJ2-5; D perhaps matches TRBD2 (6 bases). V lost 5 bases, J lost 7 bases, and 14 bases lay in between. The germline gives CDR1 SGHTA, CDR2 FQGTGA. The CDR3 loop spans 13 amino acids. Here the CDR3 reads CASSSDLGGTQYF. Written as DNA, the CDR3 is TGTGCCAGCAGCAGCGACCTGGGGGGGACCCAGTACTTC.

By sample share, this clonotype is medium-sized (0.01 to 0.1%). V gene TRBV4-1 combines with J gene TRBJ1-4; unclear D gene. V was shortened by 7 bases and J by 6 bases, with 12 bases between the two germline ends. Germline CDR1 MGHRA, CDR2 YSYEKL. The CDR3 sequence is 13 residues long. CDR3 in amino acids: CASTGRRHEKLFF. The CDR3 coding sequence is TGCGCCAGCACAGGACGACGGCATGAAAAACTGTTTTTT.

This clonotype was seen just once. This clone may be a read error of a much larger clone one base away. No conserved phenylalanine or tryptophan ends this CDR3, so it is likely a read error. The V gene is TRBV4-1, the J gene TRBJ2-1, with D unclear. Trimming cost V 2 bases and J 2 bases, with 16 bases left between them. The CDR3 covers 17 residues. The germline V gene encodes CDR1 MGHRA and CDR2 YSYEKL. This chain's CDR3 is CASSQRWTAVAYNEQFL. The CDR3 DNA reads as TGCGCCAGCAGCCAAAGGTGGACGGCTGTCGCCTACAATGAGCAGTTCTTG.

This clonotype has a count of ten or more. This chain links TRBV7-2 with TRBJ1-2; TRBD1 might be the D (6 bases). There are 14 residues in the CDR3. V was trimmed by 5 bases and J by 4 bases, leaving 14 bases between them. The V gene's germline CDR1 is SGHTA and CDR2 FQGNSA. CDR3 residues: CASSPRTVRYGYTF. In DNA form, the CDR3 reads TGTGCCAGCAGCCCCCGGACAGTGCGCTATGGCTACACCTTC.

This clonotype was seen ten or more times. The CDR3 is CATTRGLAGQETQYF. The CDR3 DNA is TGTGCCACCACCAGGGGACTAGCGGGGCAAGAGACCCAGTACTTC. The genes are TRBV24-1 and TRBJ2-5, with 13 bases fitting TRBD2. The ends lost 8 bases at V and 2 bases at J; junction bases unmatched: 4. The germline gives CDR1 KGHDR, CDR2 SFDVKD. CDR3 length equals 15 residues.

This clonotype was detected only a few times. This CDR3 reads CASSTRGKSQPQHF. CDR3 in DNA: TGTGCCAGCAGCACCAGGGGCAAGAGTCAGCCCCAGCATTTT. The V call is TRBV2, the J call TRBJ1-5; a possible D gene is TRBD1 (6 bases). CDR1 is SNHLY, CDR2 FYNNEI, per germline. The length of the CDR3 is 14 residues. V was clipped by 6 bases and J by 6 bases, with 15 bases between them.

The table lists this clonotype with many counts. The V and J genes are TRBV7-2 and TRBJ1-2, with a possible D match to TRBD1 (6 bases). V dropped 4 bases and J dropped 4 bases, with 16 bases sitting between them. In germline, CDR1 is SGHTA, CDR2 FQGNSA. The CDR3 runs 15 residues. In DNA form, the CDR3 reads TGTGCCAGCAGCTCCCGGGACAAACCCTTCTATGGCTACACCTTC. It specifies CASSSRDKPFYGYTF.

The chain recombines TRBV7-2 with TRBJ2-5; D possibly uses TRBD1 or TRBD2 (5 bases each). The germline V and J ends were trimmed by 0 bases and 4 bases, with 12 bases remaining between them. This CDR3 region has 15 residues. CDR1 and CDR2 from the germline V gene are SGHTA and FQGNSA. CDR3 protein: CASSLAGAGGETQYF. The CDR3 DNA reads as TGTGCCAGCAGCTTAGCGGGAGCTGGGGGAGAGACCCAGTACTTC.

This clonotype is medium-sized by share. The chain links TRBV20-1 to TRBJ2-1; D gene unclear. This CDR3 is 14 amino acids long. Trimming took off 3 bases at V and 5 bases at J, with 14 bases between the two ends. Germline V gene sequence: CDR1 DFQATT, CDR2 SNEGSKA (reference sequence). In nucleotides, the CDR3 is TGCAGTGCTAGGATTGGGCCTCACGACAATGAGCAGTTCTTC. Protein product: CSARIGPHDNEQFF.

This clonotype was counted ten times or more. The chain links TRBV5-1 to TRBJ2-5, with 7 bases matching TRBD2. The CDR3 contains 14 residues. In germline, CDR1 is SGHRS, CDR2 YFSETQ. The J segment lost 2 bases and the V segment lost 7 bases, leaving 8 bases of the junction unmatched. CDR3 in DNA: TGCGCCAGCTCATCTAGCGGTGCTCAAGAGACCCAGTACTTC. Protein product: CASSSSGAQETQYF.

Ten or more counts support this clonotype. The J gene is TRBJ1-5, the V gene TRBV15; no definite D call. Deletions cut 3 bases from V and 0 bases from J, with 24 bases between. The germline V gene has CDR1 LNHNV and CDR2 YYDKDF (reference sequence). CDR3 size: 20 residues. The CDR3 coding sequence is TGTGCCACCAGCAGGACCTTCCTTCAAACCCGGCGTTATAGCAATCAGCCCCAGCATTTT. This translates into CATSRTFLQTRRYSNQPQHF.

The chain uses TRBV15 and TRBJ1-2; TRBD1 aligns across 9 bases. Trimming cost V 0 bases and J 7 bases; bases outside gene matches: 9. Germline V gives CDR1 LNHNV, CDR2 YYDKDF (reference sequence). The CDR3 extends over 16 amino acids. CDR3 DNA: TGTGCCACCAGCAGAGATCGCGGGGACAGGGTGGGTGGCTACACCTTC. Its translation: CATSRDRGDRVGGYTF.

This clonotype was counted at least ten times. This chain links TRBV4-1 with TRBJ2-7; the D gene is possibly TRBD1 (6 bases). Germline CDR1 is MGHRA and CDR2 is YSYEKL. V was trimmed by 0 bases and J by 5 bases, leaving 8 bases between them. The CDR3 has 13 amino acids. This CDR3 reads CASSQEAGDEQYV. CDR3 nucleotide sequence: TGCGCCAGCAGCCAAGAGGCAGGGGACGAGCAGTACGTC.

This clonotype has just one count. The rearrangement uses TRBV7-2 and TRBJ2-1; D unclear. The V and J ends lost 8 bases and 9 bases respectively, with 14 bases between them. The CDR3 sequence is 12 residues long. Per the germline V gene, CDR1 is SGHTA and CDR2 is FQGNSA. The CDR3 spells CASGLGYGEQFF. As DNA, the CDR3 is TGTGCCAGCGGGCTGGGATATGGTGAGCAGTTCTTC.

CDR3 bases: TGTGCCAGCAGCTTAGCGGCCGGGGAGCTGTTTTTT. This codes for CASSLAAGELFF. The rearrangement joins TRBV7-3 to TRBJ2-2; no definite D call. CDR1 and CDR2 from the germline V gene are SGHTA and FQGTGA. Trimming took 2 bases from V and 6 from J, leaving 4 bases between them. This CDR3 comprises 12 residues.

This clonotype was seen many times. V and J are TRBV7-8 and TRBJ2-1; the D gene is possibly TRBD1 (5 bases). CDR3 size: 16 residues. Looked up from germline, CDR1 is SGHVS and CDR2 is FQNEAQ. V was pared by 2 bases and J by 3 bases, with 14 bases between. The CDR3 is CASSLSTQDNYNEQFF. As DNA, the CDR3 is TGTGCCAGCAGCTTATCGACACAGGACAACTACAATGAGCAGTTCTTC.

Regarding this clonotype: It is likely a read error, because the conserved phenylalanine at the end of the CDR3 is missing. The DNA is omitted, as the CDR3 cannot be located on it reliably, and the CDR3 follows TCRdb's listing. The J gene is TRBJ2-7, the V gene TRBV14; the table calls TRBD1, which could not be checked here. Germline CDR1 is SGHDN and CDR2 is FVKESK. The CDR3 totals 13 residues, both ends included. This chain's CDR3 is CASSTDVQGEQLT.

This clonotype was detected many times. The V call is TRBV5-1, the J call TRBJ2-1; D remains ambiguous. Germline V CDR1 and CDR2: SGHRS, YFSETQ. This CDR3 is 15 amino acids long. Trimming took off 6 bases at V and 0 bases at J, with 13 bases between the two ends. In DNA, the CDR3 is TGCGCCAGCACCCTACGGGCGGACTCCTACAATGAGCAGTTCTTC. Translating it yields CASTLRADSYNEQFF.

The sample holds many counts of this clonotype. The chain carries TRBV20-1 and TRBJ1-4; 8 bases fit TRBD1. V was pared by 6 bases and J by 0 bases, with 9 bases of the junction left unmatched. Germline CDR1 is DFQATT and CDR2 is SNEGSKA (reference sequence). This CDR3 spans 16 amino acids. CDR3 amino acids: CSAGPGQVATNEKLFF. As DNA, the CDR3 is TGCAGTGCAGGACCGGGACAGGTGGCAACTAATGAAAAACTGTTTTTT.

The chain is built from TRBV5-1 and TRBJ1-1; 7 nucleotides align to TRBD1. This CDR3 comprises 15 residues. CDR1 is SGHRS, CDR2 YFSETQ, per germline. J lost 1 base, V lost 4 bases, and 7 bases had no gene match. CDR3 loop: CASSRPTGQNTEAFF. The CDR3 DNA sequence: TGCGCCAGCAGCCGCCCGACAGGGCAGAACACTGAAGCTTTCTTT.

The chain recombines TRBV10-3 with TRBJ2-3; 8 nucleotides line up with TRBD2. There are 14 residues in the CDR3. Germline values: CDR1 ENHRY, CDR2 SYGVKD. V dropped 4 bases and J dropped 4; count of bases not matched to a gene: 4. The CDR3 here is CAISGAGAADTQYF. CDR3 DNA sequence: TGTGCCATCAGTGGAGCGGGGGCGGCAGATACGCAGTATTTT.

The chain has TRBV19 and TRBJ2-3; 11 positions agree with TRBD2. V lost 7 bases, J lost 6 bases, and 15 bases stayed unmatched. The CDR3 contains 17 residues. Germline V gene data show CDR1 as LNHDA and CDR2 as SQIVND (reference sequence). CDR3 loop: CASTNNGPSGGPDTQYF. The CDR3, as DNA: TGTGCCAGTACCAATAACGGCCCTAGCGGGGGGCCGGATACGCAGTATTTT.

At least ten counts were recorded for this clonotype. V is TRBV6-5 and J is TRBJ1-1; tentatively, D is TRBD1 (5 bases). The CDR3 consists of 16 residues. The ends were cut back, 2 bases at V and 0 bases at J, with 13 bases in the middle. In germline, CDR1 is MNHEY, CDR2 SVGAGI. CDR3 in DNA: TGTGCCAGCAGTTACCGAAAGGGACCTCTGAACACTGAAGCTTTCTTT. Its translation is CASSYRKGPLNTEAFF.

By share of the sample, this clonotype is medium-sized. The chain recombines TRBV28 with TRBJ2-1, with 7 bases that match TRBD1. Germline values: CDR1 MDHEN, CDR2 SYDVKM. The V gene end was trimmed by 5 bases and the J gene end by 5 bases; junction bases not matched to a gene: 12. The CDR3 is 16 amino acids. CDR3 nucleotide sequence: TGTGCCAGCAGTCCGCCTCGGGACAGCCACAACAATGAGCAGTTCTTC. Residues: CASSPPRDSHNNEQFF.

This clonotype was seen many times. The rearrangement links TRBV29-1 to TRBJ1-2; D is unresolved. V lost 4 bases and J lost 3, with 12 bases in between. In germline, CDR1 is SQVTM, CDR2 ANQGSEA. The CDR3 is 13 residues long. CDR3 in amino acids: CSVVEGAHYGYTF. CDR3 nucleotides: TGCAGCGTTGTTGAGGGAGCTCACTATGGCTACACCTTC.